A single sample is the source of the 21 T cell receptor beta chains below, sequenced in a study of CD8 T cells in ankylosing spondylitis. Each CDR3 protein is one row after TCRdb ran MiXCR on the 5' RACE reads. The table has 200,000 to 300,000 distinct CDR3 sequences, roughly 10% seen once; the top ten hold 6.8%. Sequenced sample: blood, either unsorted or a sorted T cell fraction (not recorded which). The receptors were gathered from a male donor with ankylosing spondylitis or in good health (not recorded which).

The sample holds many counts of this clonotype. This chain connects TRBV20-1 to TRBJ2-3; tentatively, D is TRBD1 (6 bases). CDR3 length equals 15 residues. Trimming pared 3 bases from V and 0 bases from J, leaving 13 bases between. The germline gives CDR1 DFQATT, CDR2 SNEGSKA (reference sequence). CDR3 sequence: CSASVRGFSTDTQYF. The CDR3 DNA sequence: TGCAGTGCTAGCGTCAGGGGCTTTAGCACAGATACGCAGTATTTT.

The chain has TRBV7-3 and TRBJ2-7; D gene unclear. This CDR3 has 15 amino acids. From germline, CDR1 is SGHTA and CDR2 FQGTGA. Trimming shortened V by 5 bases and J by 0 bases, and 14 bases separated the two germline ends. CDR3 in DNA: TGTGCCAGCAGCCCAGACTCAAGTAGCTCCTACGAGCAGTACTTC. Protein: CASSPDSSSSYEQYF. Looking up the rest from reference TRBV7-3 and TRBJ2-7 gives the full variable domain: GAGVSQTPSNKVTEKGKYVELRCDPISGHTALYWYRQSLGQGPEFLIYFQGTGAADDSGLPNDRFFAVRPEGSVSTLKIQRTERGDSAVYLCASSPDSSSSYEQYFGPGTRLTVT.

Ten or more counts support this clonotype. The rearrangement joins TRBV5-1 to TRBJ2-2; TRBD1 agrees at 9 bases. V dropped 2 bases and J dropped 0; count of bases not matched to a gene: 5. Germline V CDR1 and CDR2: SGHRS, YFSETQ. This CDR3 has 17 amino acids. In nucleotides, the CDR3 is TGCGCCAGCAGCTTACAGGGGGCCGTTACGAACACCGGGGAGCTGTTTTTT. Amino acids: CASSLQGAVTNTGELFF.

This clonotype was seen many times. V gene TRBV7-8 combines with J gene TRBJ2-7; 9 bases are shared with TRBD1. This CDR3 has 15 residues. Germline values: CDR1 SGHVS, CDR2 FQNEAQ. The junction had 10 bases not matched to a gene; V was cut back by 4 bases and J by 6 bases. CDR3 sequence (DNA): TGTGCCAGCAGCTATGGGACAGGGAATTTGGGCGAGCAGTACTTC. Translating gives CASSYGTGNLGEQYF.

The table lists this clonotype with many counts. The chain recombines TRBV3-1 with TRBJ2-7, with D perhaps TRBD2 (6 bases). The germline V gene has CDR1 LGHDT and CDR2 YNNKEL (reference sequence). The CDR3 has 13 residues. The V end was cut by 6 bases, the J end by 3 bases, with 12 bases between. The CDR3 coding sequence is TGTGCCAGCAGTCCGGGACTCTACTACGAGCAGTACTTC. Its protein is CASSPGLYYEQYF.

This clonotype was detected many times. The CDR3, as DNA: TGTGCCATCAGTGAAAGGGGGTGGTACACAGATACGCAGTATTTT. This sequence encodes CAISERGWYTDTQYF. The chain joins TRBV10-3 to TRBJ2-3; TRBD1 might be the D (6 bases). The V and J ends lost 3 bases and 2 bases respectively, with 12 bases between them. The germline V gene encodes CDR1 ENHRY and CDR2 SYGVKD. The CDR3 loop spans 15 amino acids.

In this sample, this clonotype turned up a few times. The chain couples TRBV20-1 to TRBJ2-3, with D unclear. CDR1 is DFQATT and CDR2 is SNEGSKA in the germline V gene (reference sequence). The CDR3 runs 13 residues. V lost 0 bases and J lost 6, with 10 bases in between. Here the CDR3 DNA reads TGCAGTGCTAGAGATCCTAGAGCCGATACGCAGTATTTT. It codes for CSARDPRADTQYF.

V is TRBV7-2 and J is TRBJ1-1; D remains ambiguous. CDR3 size: 14 residues. CDR1 is SGHTA and CDR2 is FQGNSA in the germline V gene. Trimming cost V 3 bases and J 1 base, with 9 bases left between them. The CDR3 region is CASSFGRANTEAFF. The CDR3 DNA reads as TGTGCCAGCAGCTTCGGAAGGGCGAACACTGAAGCTTTCTTT. Full variable domain (rest looked up from reference TRBV7-2 and TRBJ1-1): GAGVSQSPSNKVTEKGKDVELRCDPISGHTALYWYRQSLGQGLEFLIYFQGNSAPDKSGLPSDRFSAERTGGSVSTLTIQRTQQEDSAVYLCASSFGRANTEAFFGQGTRLTVV.

On this clonotype: This sequence may be a read error, since a much larger clone differs from it by one base. V gene TRBV12-3 or TRBV12-4 combines with J gene TRBJ2-1; D might be TRBD1 or TRBD2, each matching 6 bases. This CDR3 is 16 amino acids long. Deletions cut 6 bases from V and 9 bases from J, with 24 bases between. CDR3 DNA sequence: TGTGCCAGCAGACCGGGCGGGACAAGGCTCCTTACTGAGCAGTTCTTC. Its translation is CASRPGGTRLLTEQFF.

The chain links TRBV12-5 to TRBJ2-1; D is uncertain. CDR1 is LGHNT, CDR2 FRNRAP, per germline. Trimming cost V 0 bases and J 9 bases, with 12 bases left between them. The CDR3 has 14 amino acids. The CDR3 DNA is TGTGCTAGTGGTTTGGTACAGACCGGGTTTGAGCAGTTCTTC. It codes for CASGLVQTGFEQFF. The full variable domain, completed using reference TRBV12-5 and TRBJ2-1, is DARVTQTPRHKVTEMGQEVTMRCQPILGHNTVFWYRQTMMQGLELLAYFRNRAPLDDSGMPKDRFSAEMPDATLATLKIQPSEPRDSAVYFCASGLVQTGFEQFFGPGTRLTVL.

This clonotype was counted many times. V and J are TRBV29-1 and TRBJ2-1, with a tentative D call TRBD2 (6 bases). Germline CDR1 reads SQVTM; CDR2 reads ANQGSEA. Trimming took off 5 bases at V and 10 bases at J, with 15 bases between the two ends. CDR3 size: 12 residues. The chain's CDR3 is CSVSMRDSEQFF. The CDR3 DNA reads as TGCAGCGTTTCCATGCGGGACTCCGAGCAGTTCTTC.

The CDR3 here is CASSGYRVQYF. The CDR3 DNA follows: TGTGCCAGCAGCGGGTACAGGGTTCAGTACTTC. The chain links TRBV5-8 to TRBJ2-7; D perhaps matches TRBD1 (6 bases). Trimming pared 4 bases from V and 10 bases from J, leaving 12 bases between. The CDR3 runs 11 residues. The germline V gene encodes CDR1 SGHTS and CDR2 YDEGEE.

This clonotype was picked up a small number of times. This chain links TRBV6-5 with TRBJ1-3; possible D gene TRBD1, 5 bases. The CDR3 consists of 15 residues. Trimming took off 2 bases at V and 2 bases at J, with 10 bases between the two ends. Germline CDR1 and CDR2: MNHEY and SVGAGI. The CDR3 sequence is CASSYSRDPGNTIYF. Written as DNA, the CDR3 is TGTGCCAGCAGTTACAGCCGGGACCCTGGAAACACCATATATTTT.

This clonotype is categorized as medium-sized. V and J are TRBV6-4 and TRBJ2-3, with D perhaps matching TRBD1 (5 bases). CDR3 length: 15 residues. In germline, CDR1 is MRHNA, CDR2 SNTAGT. Deletions cut 0 bases from V and 4 bases from J, with 11 bases between. This CDR3 reads CASSDSPEGADTQYF. The CDR3, as DNA: TGTGCCAGCAGTGACTCCCCGGAAGGGGCAGATACGCAGTATTTT.

This clonotype was seen many times. The chain links TRBV12-3 or TRBV12-4 to TRBJ2-7; 8 positions agree with TRBD1. The CDR3 is 13 amino acids. V lost 6 bases, J lost 4 bases, and 5 bases stayed unmatched. The CDR3 region has the DNA TGTGCCAGCAGAGGACAGGGTCGGTACGAGCAGTACTTC. It encodes CASRGQGRYEQYF.

This clonotype showed up many times. This chain uses TRBV6-5 with TRBJ1-2; D is unclear. CDR3 length: 15 amino acids. Looked up from germline, CDR1 is MNHEY and CDR2 is SVGAGI. The V gene lost 0 bases and the J gene lost 7 bases, with 15 bases spanning the gap. The DNA of the CDR3 is TGTGCCAGCAGTTACTCGATGAGACCGCCTGGTGGCTACACCTTC. This translates into CASSYSMRPPGGYTF.

There are many counts of this clonotype. This sequence joins TRBV5-1 and TRBJ2-3, with D perhaps matching TRBD2 (5 bases). V lost 0 bases and J lost 2, with 22 bases in between. The germline V gene encodes CDR1 SGHRS and CDR2 YFSETQ. The CDR3 covers 19 residues. DNA of the CDR3: TGCGCCAGCAGCTTGGATCCTGGGCAGCGGAGACGGGTCACAGATACGCAGTATTTT. It codes for CASSLDPGQRRRVTDTQYF. Filled out from reference TRBV5-1 and TRBJ2-3, the complete variable domain reads KAGVTQTPRYLIKTRGQQVTLSCSPISGHRSVSWYQQTPGQGLQFLFEYFSETQRNKGNFPGRFSGRQFSNSRSEMNVSTLELGDSALYLCASSLDPGQRRRVTDTQYFGPGTRLTVL.

This chain connects TRBV7-8 to TRBJ1-4; D not certain. The length of the CDR3 is 16 residues. Germline CDR1 reads SGHVS; CDR2 reads FQNEAQ. V gave up 1 base and J gave up 5 bases, with 14 bases separating them. As DNA, the CDR3 is TGTGCCAGCAGCTTAGGTTGGGCGTATCCAAATGAAAAACTGTTTTTT. It encodes CASSLGWAYPNEKLFF.

This clonotype came up many times. The chain joins TRBV12-3 or TRBV12-4 to TRBJ1-5; TRBD1 agrees at 12 bases. The CDR3 consists of 17 residues. J lost 6 bases, V lost 5 bases, and 11 bases had no gene match. CDR3 amino acids: CASSALGTGGGIQPQHF. CDR3 nucleotide sequence: TGTGCCAGCAGTGCCCTCGGGACAGGGGGCGGTATTCAGCCCCAGCATTTT.

This clonotype was observed at least ten times. The V call is TRBV5-1, the J call TRBJ2-5; D might be TRBD2 (6 bases). This CDR3 contains 14 residues. Trimming cost V 0 bases and J 5 bases, with 11 bases left between them. Germline values: CDR1 SGHRS, CDR2 YFSETQ. The CDR3 DNA is TGCGCCAGCAGCTTGGCCTCGGCGGGGGAGACCCAGTACTTC. Translated, it gives CASSLASAGETQYF.

This clonotype has a count of ten or more. The chain recombines TRBV7-2 with TRBJ2-1, with 12 bases matching TRBD2. The CDR3 is 15 residues long. Germline assignment: CDR1 SGHTA and CDR2 FQGNSA. J was trimmed by 7 bases and V by 5 bases; bases with no gene match: 6. DNA of the CDR3: TGTGCCAGCAGCAAGACTAGCGGGAGTAATAATGAGCAGTTCTTC. Translated, it gives CASSKTSGSNNEQFF.